Each of the 26 T cell receptor beta chains below was sequenced from the same sample in a study of regulatory T cells in long-lasting Graves disease. TCR beta libraries were built with iRepertoire HTBI primers and Arm-PCR of CDR3 regions. TCRdb re-derived calls from the multiplex PCR reads in MiXCR, one entry per CDR3 protein. The sample carries 400,000 to 500,000 distinct CDR3 sequences, under 25% recorded once. The sample's time point: persistent/refractory GD, antithyroid drugs over 5 years with positive TRAb. Scientists built the TCR library using RNA that was extracted from PBMCs. Sequencing was performed on peripheral blood mononuclear cells (PBMCs), taken when the disease was refractory, from a patient treated with antithyroid drugs. The receptors here all came from a female donor with Graves disease.

This clonotype was recorded at least ten times. The rearrangement links TRBV29-1 to TRBJ2-5; 10 bases line up with TRBD2. From germline, CDR1 is SQVTM and CDR2 ANQGSEA. The CDR3 runs to 18 residues. With V trimmed by 7 bases and J by 2 bases, 19 bases remained unmatched. The DNA of the CDR3 is TGCAGCGCCCTAACTAGCGGGATTTTGGGGAGGAGGCAAGAGACCCAGTACTTC. Translation gives CSALTSGILGRRQETQYF.

The chain has TRBV13 and TRBJ1-3, with no clear D. Germline V gene sequence: CDR1 PRHDT, CDR2 FYEKMQ (reference sequence). CDR3 length: 13 residues. Trimming stripped 3 bases from V and 1 base from J, with 4 bases between. DNA for the CDR3: TGTGCCAGCAGCTTGCAGTCTGGAAACACCATATATTTT. Translating it yields CASSLQSGNTIYF.

The rearrangement joins TRBV10-3 to TRBJ2-7; D is unclear. V gave up 5 bases and J gave up 6 bases, with 14 bases separating them. CDR1 and CDR2 from the germline V gene are ENHRY and SYGVKD. The CDR3 extends over 13 amino acids. CDR3 residues: CAISSELVREQYF. The CDR3 nucleotides are TGTGCCATCAGTTCAGAGTTAGTACGCGAGCAGTACTTC.

This CDR3 reads CASSYRTGGTGNTIYF. The CDR3 coding sequence is TGTGCCAGCAGTTACCGGACAGGGGGCACTGGAAACACCATATATTTT. The chain joins TRBV6-2 or TRBV6-3 to TRBJ1-3, with 11 bases identical to TRBD1. V trimming: 2 bases; J trimming: 2 bases; junction bases outside the gene matches: 2. This CDR3 has 16 amino acids. Germline V gene data show CDR1 as MNHEY and CDR2 as SVGEGT.

The gene calls are TRBV30 and TRBJ2-7; D gene ambiguous. Trimming took 3 bases from V and 2 from J, leaving 5 bases between them. The CDR3 contains 11 residues. Looked up from germline, CDR1 is GTSNPN and CDR2 is SVGIG (reference sequence). CDR3 residues: CAWRLAYEQYF. The CDR3 region has the DNA TGTGCCTGGAGGTTAGCCTACGAGCAGTACTTC.

The V gene is TRBV18, the J gene TRBJ1-6; D gene ambiguous. The germline CDR1 and CDR2 sequences are KGHSH and LQKENI. The V gene lost 3 bases and the J gene lost 0 bases, with 9 bases spanning the gap. The CDR3 is 16 amino acids. CDR3 region: CASSPSVSSYNSPLHF. DNA of the CDR3: TGTGCCAGCTCACCTTCGGTGAGCTCCTATAATTCACCCCTCCACTTT.

At least ten counts were recorded for this clonotype. This sequence joins TRBV20-1 and TRBJ1-1; tentative D call: TRBD1 (5 bases). This CDR3 is built from 14 residues. Deletions cut 3 bases from V and 2 bases from J, with 13 bases between. Germline-derived CDR1 and CDR2 are DFQATT and SNEGSKA (reference sequence). In nucleotides, the CDR3 is TGCAGTGCTAGGGGAGGCAGGGAAAACACTGAAGCTTTCTTT. It encodes CSARGGRENTEAFF.

This clonotype occurred a few times. The genes are TRBV7-9 and TRBJ2-3; no reliable D call. V was clipped by 2 bases and J by 8 bases, with 8 bases between them. This CDR3 is 12 amino acids long. Germline CDR1 and CDR2: SEHNR and FQNEAQ (reference sequence). CDR3 nucleotide sequence: TGTGCCAGCAGCTTACCCCAATCTACGCAGTATTTT. Translated, it gives CASSLPQSTQYF.

This clonotype was seen only once. It is likely a read error, because the conserved phenylalanine at the end of the CDR3 is missing. The chain recombines TRBV19 with TRBJ2-5; D is ambiguous. This CDR3 comprises 13 residues. V gave up 3 bases and J gave up 2 bases, with 7 bases separating them. The V gene's germline CDR1 is LNHDA and CDR2 SQIVND (reference sequence). The DNA for the CDR3 is TGTGCCAGTAGTATGCAAGCACAAGAGACCCAGTACCTC. It yields the protein CASSMQAQETQYL.

This clonotype was counted a few times. V usage is TRBV3-1 and J usage is TRBJ2-7; D might be TRBD1 (6 bases). Looked up from germline, CDR1 is LGHDT and CDR2 is YNNKEL (reference sequence). Between the trimmed V and J ends, which lost 1 base and 4 bases, there was a span of 14 bases. CDR3 length: 15 residues. Written as DNA, the CDR3 is TGTGCCAGCAGCCAAGGGACAGAGGGGCGTTACGAGCAGTACTTC. It codes for CASSQGTEGRYEQYF.

The chain couples TRBV5-1 to TRBJ1-1; 8 bases are a match to TRBD1. The CDR3 is 16 amino acids. The ends lost 3 bases at V and 2 bases at J; junction bases unmatched: 9. Germline V gives CDR1 SGHRS, CDR2 YFSETQ. The CDR3 loop is CASSSRQGTANTEAFF. The DNA for the CDR3 is TGCGCCAGCAGCTCAAGACAGGGGACGGCTAACACTGAAGCTTTCTTT.

The chain employs TRBV20-1 and TRBJ1-1, with a tentative D call TRBD1 (6 bases). The CDR3 extends over 14 amino acids. The V gene's germline CDR1 is DFQATT and CDR2 SNEGSKA (reference sequence). The ends were cut back, 5 bases at V and 1 base at J, with 14 bases in the middle. The DNA for the CDR3 is TGCAGTGCTTCCCGGACAGAAACGAACACTGAAGCTTTCTTT. Translated, it gives CSASRTETNTEAFF.

This clonotype was counted ten times or more. The genes are TRBV20-1 and TRBJ2-5; D might be TRBD1 (6 bases). The V and J ends lost 4 bases and 9 bases respectively, with 24 bases between them. The V gene's germline CDR1 is DFQATT and CDR2 SNEGSKA (reference sequence). The CDR3 runs to 15 residues. CDR3 sequence reads: CSATPSYRAWWAQYF. The CDR3 nucleotides read TGCAGTGCTACACCCTCTTACAGGGCCTGGTGGGCCCAGTACTTC.

This clonotype was counted only a few times. The chain employs TRBV24-1 and TRBJ2-6; 7 bases are a match to TRBD2. The germline CDR1 and CDR2 sequences are KGHDR and SFDVKD. Trimming cost V 9 bases and J 0 bases; bases outside gene matches: 7. The CDR3 is made up of 16 amino acids. The CDR3: CATGTTGDSGANVLTF. The CDR3 region has the DNA TGTGCCACCGGGACTACCGGCGACTCTGGGGCCAACGTCCTGACTTTC.

A few counts support this clonotype. This chain joins TRBV27 and TRBJ1-6, with unresolved D. Germline loops: CDR1 MNHEY, CDR2 SMNVEV (reference sequence). This CDR3 comprises 15 residues. Trimming shortened V by 3 bases and J by 3 bases, and 9 bases separated the two germline ends. The CDR3: CASSFRRSYNSPLHF. The CDR3 DNA reads as TGTGCCAGCAGTTTCAGGCGGAGCTATAATTCACCCCTCCACTTT.

This clonotype has a handful of counts. The chain joins TRBV27 to TRBJ2-2; D is ambiguous. Germline CDR1 reads MNHEY; CDR2 reads SMNVEV (reference sequence). Trimming stripped 5 bases from V and 1 base from J, with 11 bases between. The CDR3 extends over 15 amino acids. In nucleotides, the CDR3 is TGTGCCAGCAGTACGCCCGTCGGGAACACCGGGGAGCTGTTTTTT. Translating gives CASSTPVGNTGELFF.

The gene calls are TRBV4-1 and TRBJ1-1; 7 nucleotides match TRBD1. The CDR3 spans 14 residues. From germline, CDR1 is MGHRA and CDR2 YSYEKL. The junction had 5 bases not matched to a gene; V was cut back by 2 bases and J by 5 bases. In DNA, the CDR3 is TGCGCCAGCAGCCAAACAGGGGTTCGTACTGAAGCTTTCTTT. Its protein product is CASSQTGVRTEAFF.

The table lists this clonotype with many counts. This rearrangement joins TRBV12-3 or TRBV12-4 to TRBJ2-7; weak D call: TRBD1 (6 bases). Trimming removed 6 bases from V and 2 bases from J, with 14 bases in between. The CDR3 contains 14 residues. In DNA, the CDR3 is TGTGCCAGCAGCCTTGGACAGTTTACCTACGAGCAGTACTTC. Protein: CASSLGQFTYEQYF.

The gene calls are TRBV4-2 and TRBJ2-5; D remains ambiguous. The germline V and J ends were trimmed by 2 bases and 5 bases, with 12 bases remaining between them. CDR3 length: 14 amino acids. Germline CDR1 reads LGHNA; CDR2 reads YNFKEQ. In DNA, the CDR3 is TGTGCCAGCAGCCAAAGCTCCTTTGGGGAGACCCAGTACTTC. Encoded protein: CASSQSSFGETQYF.

This clonotype showed up many times. This rearrangement joins TRBV6-1 to TRBJ1-1, with 7 bases that match TRBD1. V trimming: 6 bases; J trimming: 11 bases; junction bases outside the gene matches: 18. This CDR3 region has 15 residues. Germline-derived CDR1 and CDR2 are MNHNS and SASEGT. This chain's CDR3 is CASRRIQGTAGEAFF. DNA for the CDR3: TGTGCCAGCAGGCGAATCCAAGGGACAGCCGGGGAGGCTTTCTTT.

This clonotype has ten or more counts. This rearrangement joins TRBV7-9 to TRBJ2-4; D call uncertain. The length of the CDR3 is 13 residues. Germline assignment: CDR1 SEHNR and CDR2 FQNEAQ (reference sequence). Trimming removed 1 base from V and 7 bases from J, with 8 bases in between. CDR3 DNA: TGTGCCAGCAGCTTAGGCGCCGGCAACATTCAGTACTTC. Translating gives CASSLGAGNIQYF.

The chain links TRBV20-1 to TRBJ1-5; 9 nucleotides match TRBD1. The CDR3 loop spans 16 amino acids. The V segment lost 1 base and the J segment 6 bases; nucleotides outside the gene matches: 10. In germline, CDR1 is DFQATT, CDR2 SNEGSKA (reference sequence). CDR3 loop: CSARALTGGAGQPQHF. Written as DNA, the CDR3 is TGCAGTGCTAGAGCCTTGACAGGGGGTGCGGGTCAGCCCCAGCATTTT.

There are many counts of this clonotype. The V call is TRBV10-3, the J call TRBJ1-1, with TRBD1 as a possible D gene (6 bases). V lost 6 bases to trimming and J lost 2 bases, with 10 bases between them. This CDR3 is 13 amino acids long. Germline lookup yields CDR1 ENHRY and CDR2 SYGVKD. The CDR3 protein is CAIRQGLNTEAFF. DNA for the CDR3: TGTGCCATCAGACAGGGCCTCAACACTGAAGCTTTCTTT.

The V call is TRBV5-1, the J call TRBJ2-7, with TRBD1 matching 7 bases. CDR1 is SGHRS and CDR2 is YFSETQ in the germline V gene. J gave up 3 bases and V 5 bases, and 8 bases lay outside the gene matches. The CDR3 has 14 residues. CDR3 sequence (DNA): TGCGCCAGCAGACCGACAGGGCACCTCTACGAGCAGTACTTC. Its translation is CASRPTGHLYEQYF.

This clonotype was picked up a small number of times. This chain links TRBV7-2 with TRBJ2-1; D is unresolved. This CDR3 region has 13 residues. V was trimmed by 1 base and J by 4 bases, leaving 5 bases between them. Germline-derived CDR1 and CDR2 are SGHTA and FQGNSA. The CDR3 is CASSLVSYNEQFF. CDR3 DNA: TGTGCCAGCAGCTTAGTCAGTTACAATGAGCAGTTCTTC.

This clonotype came up many times. The chain combines TRBV12-3 or TRBV12-4 with TRBJ1-6; weak D call: TRBD1 (6 bases). The CDR3 sequence is 17 residues long. V lost 0 bases and J lost 14, with 23 bases in between. The CDR3 sequence is CASSLAKGDIGRSALHF. CDR3 in DNA: TGTGCCAGCAGTTTAGCAAAAGGGGACATCGGTAGGAGTGCCCTCCACTTT.